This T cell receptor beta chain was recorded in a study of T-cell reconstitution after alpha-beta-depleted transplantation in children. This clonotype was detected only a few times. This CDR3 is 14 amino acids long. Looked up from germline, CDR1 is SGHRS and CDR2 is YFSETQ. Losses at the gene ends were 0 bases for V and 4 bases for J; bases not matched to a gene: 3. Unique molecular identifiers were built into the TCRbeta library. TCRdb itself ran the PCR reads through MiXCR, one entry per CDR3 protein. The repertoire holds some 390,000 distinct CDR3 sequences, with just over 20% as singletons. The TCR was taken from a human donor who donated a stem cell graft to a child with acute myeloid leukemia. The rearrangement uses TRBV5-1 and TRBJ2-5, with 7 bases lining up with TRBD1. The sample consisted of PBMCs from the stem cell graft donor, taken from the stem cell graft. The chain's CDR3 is CASSLEDRRETQYF. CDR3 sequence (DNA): TGCGCCAGCAGCTTGGAGGACAGGCGAGAGACCCAGTACTTC.